The next 13 T cell receptor beta chains were all read from a single sample in a study of blood T cell repertoires in COVID-19. The assay was immunoSEQ multiplex PCR, and TCRdb's table has in-frame clones only and misses some. The data show about 110,000 clones, with just under 90% seen just once and approximately 4.2% held by the top ten. The source material was peripheral blood. All receptors derive from a woman aged 50 to 60 with acute or convalescent COVID-19.

V is TRBV5-4 and J is TRBJ1-1; D ambiguous. The CDR3 is 14 amino acids. Germline V gene sequence: CDR1 SGHNT, CDR2 YYREEE (reference sequence). Trimming left V 4 bases short and J 0 bases short, with 10 bases between. In nucleotides, the CDR3 is TGTGCCAGCAGCCTTCGTAGCCTGAACACTGAAGCTTTCTTT. It encodes CASSLRSLNTEAFF.

The chain uses TRBV10-2 and TRBJ2-7; D remains unclear. Germline CDR1 and CDR2: WSHSY and SAAADI. There are 11 residues in the CDR3. V was cut by 3 bases and J by 3 bases, with 3 bases left in between. The chain's CDR3 is CASSDSYEQYF. DNA of the CDR3: TGCGCCAGCAGTGATAGCTACGAGCAGTACTTC.

The chain carries TRBV6-5 and TRBJ2-7; the match to TRBD1 covers 8 bases. The CDR3 is 14 amino acids. Looked up from germline, CDR1 is MNHEY and CDR2 is SVGAGI. V gave up 4 bases and J gave up 1 base; unmatched junction bases: 3. Written as DNA, the CDR3 is TGTGCCAGCAGTTTGCGACAGGGGTCCTACGAGCAGTACTTC. Encoded protein: CASSLRQGSYEQYF.

The chain has TRBV12-5 and TRBJ2-2; TRBD2 matches 9 bases. The V and J ends lost 5 bases and 8 bases, in that order; junction bases with no gene match: 12. Germline CDR1 reads LGHNT; CDR2 reads FRNRAP. The CDR3 spans 16 residues. In DNA form, the CDR3 reads TGTGCTAGTGGTCCCCCGGATAGCGGGAGTACTGGGGAGCTGTTTTTT. Its protein product is CASGPPDSGSTGELFF.

The rearrangement links TRBV6-5 to TRBJ2-7, with 8 bases aligning to TRBD1. The germline V gene has CDR1 MNHEY and CDR2 SVGAGI. The CDR3 covers 15 residues. V was clipped by 5 bases and J by 4 bases; unmatched bases: 10. CDR3 protein: CASSLLGTGEYEQYF. DNA of the CDR3: TGTGCCAGCAGTCTACTCGGGACAGGAGAGTACGAGCAGTACTTC.

This clone has just one count. The chain has TRBV6-2 or TRBV6-3 and TRBJ2-7; 15 positions agree with TRBD2. Germline CDR1 is MNHEY and CDR2 is SVGEGT. CDR3 length equals 19 residues. V shed 4 bases and J 3 bases; nucleotides not matched to a gene: 13. The CDR3 nucleotides read TGTGCCAGCAGTTCAGGACGGCGGACTAGCGGGGGGGCCATCTACGAGCAGTACTTC. Amino acid sequence: CASSSGRRTSGGAIYEQYF.

This chain joins TRBV5-1 and TRBJ1-2; a possible D gene is TRBD1 (5 bases). The length of the CDR3 is 14 residues. CDR1 and CDR2 (germline): SGHRS, YFSETQ. V lost 6 bases and J lost 6, with 18 bases in between. CDR3 protein: CASTPNLGVDGYTF. CDR3 sequence (DNA): TGCGCCAGCACGCCTAATTTAGGGGTAGATGGCTACACCTTC.

The rearrangement uses TRBV10-3 and TRBJ2-7; 8 nucleotides match TRBD1. Looked up from germline, CDR1 is ENHRY and CDR2 is SYGVKD. The CDR3 covers 12 residues. J was trimmed by 6 bases and V by 6 bases; bases with no gene match: 4. The CDR3 region is CAIRGTGGEQYF. The CDR3 DNA sequence: TGTGCCATCAGGGGGACAGGAGGCGAGCAGTACTTC.

The chain combines TRBV28 with TRBJ1-1; D gene uncertain. From germline, CDR1 is MDHEN and CDR2 SYDVKM. CDR3 length equals 13 residues. Trimming removed 3 bases at V and 1 base at J, with 6 bases between. The CDR3 DNA is TGTGCCAGCAGTTTCTCAGAGAACACTGAAGCTTTCTTT. Its protein product is CASSFSENTEAFF.

The V gene is TRBV29-1, the J gene TRBJ2-7; D is ambiguous. CDR1 is SQVTM and CDR2 is ANQGSEA in the germline V gene. This CDR3 comprises 13 residues. Trimming took off 2 bases at V and 2 bases at J, with 10 bases between the two ends. The CDR3 DNA is TGCAGCGTTGAATTTAATAGTGCCTACGAGCAGTACTTC. Its protein is CSVEFNSAYEQYF.

The rearrangement joins TRBV6-4 to TRBJ2-7; D perhaps matches TRBD1 (6 bases). Trimming stripped 6 bases from V and 0 bases from J, with 15 bases between. The CDR3 totals 15 residues. The germline CDR1 and CDR2 sequences are MRHNA and SNTAGT. The CDR3 loop reads CASSPEGVPSYEQYF. The CDR3 coding sequence is TGTGCCAGCAGCCCCGAGGGGGTACCCTCCTACGAGCAGTACTTC.

J is TRBJ2-7 and V is TRBV3-1 (or the pseudogene TRBV3-2); 10 bases fit TRBD1. Germline loops: CDR1 LGHDT, CDR2 YNNKEL (reference sequence). The CDR3 length is 14 residues. V dropped 4 bases and J dropped 7; count of bases not matched to a gene: 7. The CDR3 region is CASSPRDRGAEQYF. DNA of the CDR3: TGTGCCAGCAGCCCGAGGGACAGGGGTGCGGAGCAGTACTTC.

This chain uses TRBV14 with TRBJ2-5; unclear D gene. Per germline, CDR1 SGHDN and CDR2 FVKESK. The CDR3 is made up of 12 amino acids. The V end lost 4 bases, the J end lost 3 bases, and 6 bases lay between the germline ends. CDR3 protein: CASSRFEETQYF. The CDR3 DNA reads as TGTGCCAGCAGCCGTTTCGAAGAGACCCAGTACTTC.